The present T cell receptor (beta chain) was sequenced within a study of read filtering for tumor transcriptome and immune sequencing. Study-wide context: Whole-transcriptome libraries were prepared after DNase treatment. Per sample, TCR-region reads ranged about 4.05 to 10.27 million by IR-seq, roughly 80 to 1273 by RNA-seq. Study-wide points: Dropping single-read clonotypes raised IR-seq and RNA-seq shared-clonotype correlation.

Bone marrow was sampled from every patient at the time of active disease. The library was built from approximately 400 ng RNA with molecular barcoded adaptors for alpha/delta and beta/gamma chains. TCRdb reprocessed the reads via MiXCR and lists one record per CDR3 protein. The sample includes tens of thousands of distinct CDR3 sequences, 12% of them seen just once. The CDR3 has 15 residues. Germline CDR1 reads LNHNV; CDR2 reads YYDKDF (reference sequence). A remark on this clonotype: What it binds is not known. With only one base between it and a far larger clone, this is likely a read error.

This receptor was obtained from a donor older than 35 with multiple myeloma. Sequenced input: a population of CD138-negative cells sorted from bone marrow. The chain employs TRBV15 and TRBJ1-4, with 9 bases aligning to TRBD2. With the DNA end fitting TRBJ2-3 better, the J assignment may be wrong. This CDR3 reads CATSRERGGTGTQYF. CDR3 coding DNA: TGTGCCACCAGCAGAGAGCGGGGGGGCACAGGTACGCAGTATTTT.